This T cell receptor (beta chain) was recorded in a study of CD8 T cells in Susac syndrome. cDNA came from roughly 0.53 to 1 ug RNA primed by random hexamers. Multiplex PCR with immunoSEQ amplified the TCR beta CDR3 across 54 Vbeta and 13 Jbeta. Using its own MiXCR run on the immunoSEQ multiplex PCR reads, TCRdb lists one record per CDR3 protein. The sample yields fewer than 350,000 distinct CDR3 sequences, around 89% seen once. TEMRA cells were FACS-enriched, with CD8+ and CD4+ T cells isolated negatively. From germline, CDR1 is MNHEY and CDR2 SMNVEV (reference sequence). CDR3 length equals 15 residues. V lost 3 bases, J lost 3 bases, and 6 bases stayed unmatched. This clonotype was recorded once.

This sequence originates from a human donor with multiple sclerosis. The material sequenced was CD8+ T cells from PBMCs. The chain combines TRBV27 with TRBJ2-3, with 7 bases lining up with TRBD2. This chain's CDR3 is CASSFGGSTTDTQYF. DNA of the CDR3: TGTGCCAGCAGTTTCGGGGGGTCCACTACAGATACGCAGTATTTT.